One T cell receptor (beta chain) is described in this entry. The target antigen is unknown. The sample comes from a study of cytomegalovirus exposure and HLA in healthy donors. Overall study context: The roughly 700 first-cohort repertoires shared a platform with the approximately 110 validation repertoires, as reported in a later analysis. The study's findings and limits: Cytomegalovirus-associated TCR beta chains were listed, numbering some 180.

Losses at the gene ends were 5 bases for V and 3 bases for J; bases not matched to a gene: 6. The germline V gene has CDR1 MNHEY and CDR2 SVGAGI. This CDR3 is built from 15 residues. Clones were sequenced by immunoSEQ multiplex PCR, and TCRdb holds only the in-frame ones, with some missing. The sample lists some 160,000 clones, 88% occurring once. The sequence was obtained from a young man in good health and CMV-seronegative. The chain links TRBV6-5 to TRBJ2-1, with 8 positions matching TRBD1. Input material: PBMCs. The CDR3 is CASSPTGAYYNEQFF. The DNA for the CDR3 is TGTGCCAGCAGTCCGACAGGGGCTTACTACAATGAGCAGTTCTTC.